These T cell receptor beta chains were read from a single sample in a study of T cells in narcolepsy. TCRdb keeps only in-frame clones here, not all; method: immunoSEQ multiplex PCR. The sample consists of around 42,000 clones, 88% of them appearing once. The sample was CD45RA- memory CD4+ T cells from PBMCs. The source of these receptors is a human donor with narcolepsy. Both conserved end residues are part of each CDR3. A D gene is named only where the DNA matches it firmly. Only part of the rows carry a size: once, few, many, or a class if the clone is expanded.

>NA|TRBV11-2|NA|TRBJ1-2
CASSLDETYGYTF
>NA|TRBV9|TRBD2|TRBJ2-1
CASSRLAGDAIWKSNEQFF
>NA|TRBV9|NA|TRBJ2-2
CASSVDPRRNTGELFF
>NA|TRBV7-9|TRBD1|TRBJ1-4
CASSHNRGGEKLFF
>NA|TRBV18|NA|TRBJ1-2
CASSPAGDPTISNYGYTF
>NA|TRBV7-2|NA|TRBJ2-5
CASSSTRGTQYF
>NA|TRBV5-1|NA|TRBJ2-5
CASSFNQETQYF
>NA|TRBV5-4|NA|TRBJ2-7
CASSLPSYEQYF
>NA|TRBV21-1|NA|TRBJ1-1
CASSNRNTEAFF
>NA|TRBV4-2|NA|TRBJ2-1
CASSQAGGLHNEQFF
>NA|TRBV9|TRBD2|TRBJ2-5
CASSVDGGTSRAGGKGETQYF
>NA|TRBV11-3|NA|TRBJ2-7
CASSLEESYEQYF
>NA|TRBV28|TRBD1|TRBJ1-3
CASSLSDRGSGNTIYF
>NA|TRBV7-2|NA|TRBJ2-7
CASSSFGGTYEQYF
>NA|TRBV2|NA|TRBJ2-5
CASSDGLFVEETQYF
>NA|TRBV2|NA|TRBJ1-6
CASSPGVGRSPLHF
>few|TRBV4-3|NA|TRBJ1-2
CASSQDLGWFYTF
>NA|TRBV2|TRBD1|TRBJ1-5
CASSGPGQGNQPQHF
>NA|TRBV6-5|TRBD1|TRBJ1-4
CASRGTGANEKLFF
>NA|TRBV7-3|NA|TRBJ2-4
CASSPTRGGIQYF
>NA|TRBV19|TRBD2|TRBJ2-3
CASSLAGGGDTQYF
>few|TRBV9|TRBD1|TRBJ1-6
CASSRVGTGESPLHF
>once|TRBV19|NA|TRBJ1-2
CASTLMGGRNYGYTF
>NA|TRBV7-7|TRBD2|TRBJ2-1
CASSQGGGRGNEQFF
>NA|TRBV5-1|NA|TRBJ2-7
CASSLAQIAEAYEQYF
>NA|TRBV7-9|NA|TRBJ2-1
CASSLADEQFF
>few|TRBV5-6|NA|TRBJ1-1
CASSWGGGFNTEAFF
>NA|TRBV29-1|TRBD1|TRBJ2-1
CSVVPRGPNEQFF
>NA|TRBV5-1|NA|TRBJ2-2
CASSLAVQAGTGELFF
>NA|TRBV4-1|NA|TRBJ2-7
CASSQDRLGGWQYF
>NA|TRBV12-5|TRBD2|TRBJ2-2
CASGLASGGTGELFF
>NA|TRBV14|NA|TRBJ2-3
CASSQWGSSTGTQYF
>once|TRBV6-1|NA|TRBJ2-7
CASMLTYEQYF
>NA|TRBV4-3|NA|TRBJ2-2
CASSQEGPTGELFF